The clone carrying this TCR beta chain was counted between two and nine times. Its specificity is not known. The repertoire came from unfractionated whole blood and reflected all unsorted peripheral T cells. Around 450 ng RNA was reverse transcribed with alpha and beta constant-region primers. Using multiplexing indices, alpha and beta chain libraries were generated apart by chain-specific third strand synthesis. The SP2 site served as the priming point for second strand synthesis. TCRdb re-called the 5' RACE reads with MiXCR, one entry per CDR3 protein. The sample holds 8,000 to 10,000 distinct CDR3 sequences; around 8.5% are singletons and the top ten take roughly 32%. Germline V lookup: CDR1 SGHKS, CDR2 YYEKEE (reference sequence). This CDR3 has 15 amino acids. Trimming shortened V by 0 bases and J by 0 bases, and 8 bases separated the two germline ends. The data derive from a study of HIV-infected patients and healthy controls. For the study at large: The CD4:CD8 ratio increased slightly in early therapy, but CD8 counts showed no consistent change. Study-wide results and caveats: HIV+ repertoires were severely depleted of MAIT alpha-chain CDR3s, unlike healthy controls.

The clonotype comes from an adult with HIV infection. The donor label of this sample is uncertain. This material consisted of blood, taken before antiretroviral therapy. The rearrangement links TRBV5-5 to TRBJ2-3; D is unresolved. The CDR3 here is CASSLDSLSTDTQYF. CDR3 bases: TGTGCCAGCAGCTTGGATAGCCTAAGCACAGATACGCAGTATTTT.